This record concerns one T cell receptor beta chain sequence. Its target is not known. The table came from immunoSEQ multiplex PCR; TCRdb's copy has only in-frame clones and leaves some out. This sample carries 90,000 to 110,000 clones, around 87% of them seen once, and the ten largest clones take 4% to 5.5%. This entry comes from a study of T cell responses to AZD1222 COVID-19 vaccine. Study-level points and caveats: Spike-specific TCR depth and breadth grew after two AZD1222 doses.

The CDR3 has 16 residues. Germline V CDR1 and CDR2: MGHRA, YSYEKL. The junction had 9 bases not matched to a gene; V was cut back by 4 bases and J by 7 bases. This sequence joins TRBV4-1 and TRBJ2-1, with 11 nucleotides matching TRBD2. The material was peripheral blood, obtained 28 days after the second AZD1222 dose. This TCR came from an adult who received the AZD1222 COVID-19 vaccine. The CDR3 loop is CASSLTLAGGGNEQFF. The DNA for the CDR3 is TGCGCCAGCAGCCTCACCCTAGCGGGAGGAGGGAATGAGCAGTTCTTC.